This T cell receptor (beta chain) was obtained from a study of blood T cell repertoires in COVID-19. Clones were sequenced by immunoSEQ multiplex PCR, and TCRdb holds only the in-frame ones, with some missing. The data show 200,000 to 250,000 clones, around 87% seen once. Up to 2 weeks before entering the study, exposed participants had met a COVID-19 case. This TCR was recovered from a man under 40 who had been exposed to COVID-19. Sequenced sample: PBMCs or T cells enriched from blood (not recorded which).

The CDR3 nucleotides read TGTGCCAGCAGCCGGACAACAGGGTCTACCTACGAGCAGTACTTC. Translating gives CASSRTTGSTYEQYF. The rearrangement joins TRBV5-5 to TRBJ2-7; D is possibly TRBD1 (6 bases). Germline loops: CDR1 SGHKS, CDR2 YYEKEE (reference sequence). CDR3 length: 15 amino acids. Deletions cut 4 bases from V and 2 bases from J, with 16 bases between.